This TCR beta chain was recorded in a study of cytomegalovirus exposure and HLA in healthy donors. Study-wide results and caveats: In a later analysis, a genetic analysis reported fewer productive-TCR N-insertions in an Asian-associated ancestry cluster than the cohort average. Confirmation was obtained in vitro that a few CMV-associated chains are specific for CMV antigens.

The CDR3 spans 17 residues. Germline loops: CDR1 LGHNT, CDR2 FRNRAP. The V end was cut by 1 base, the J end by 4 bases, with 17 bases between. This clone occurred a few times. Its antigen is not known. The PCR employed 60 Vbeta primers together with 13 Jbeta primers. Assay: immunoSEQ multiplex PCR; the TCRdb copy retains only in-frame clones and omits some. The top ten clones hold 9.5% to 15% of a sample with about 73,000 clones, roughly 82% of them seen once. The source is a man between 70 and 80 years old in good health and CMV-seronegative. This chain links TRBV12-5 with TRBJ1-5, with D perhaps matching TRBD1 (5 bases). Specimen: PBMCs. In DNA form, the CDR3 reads TGTGCTAGTGGTTTGGACCCCCCTCGGGGGAGGAATCAGCCCCAGCATTTT. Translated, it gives CASGLDPPRGRNQPQHF.